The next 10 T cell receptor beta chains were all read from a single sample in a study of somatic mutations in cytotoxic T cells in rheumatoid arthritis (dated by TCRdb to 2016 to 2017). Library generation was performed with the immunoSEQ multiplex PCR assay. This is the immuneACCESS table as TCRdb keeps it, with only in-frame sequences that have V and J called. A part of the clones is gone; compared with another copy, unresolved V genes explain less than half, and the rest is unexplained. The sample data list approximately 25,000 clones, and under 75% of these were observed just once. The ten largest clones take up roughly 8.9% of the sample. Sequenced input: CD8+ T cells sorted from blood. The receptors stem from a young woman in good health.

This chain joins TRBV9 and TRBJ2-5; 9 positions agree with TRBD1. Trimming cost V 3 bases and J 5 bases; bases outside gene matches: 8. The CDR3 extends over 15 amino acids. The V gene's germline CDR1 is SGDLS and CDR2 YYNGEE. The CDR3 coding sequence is TGTGCCAGCAGCGACGGGACAGGGAGGTTGGAGACCCAGTACTTC. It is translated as CASSDGTGRLETQYF.

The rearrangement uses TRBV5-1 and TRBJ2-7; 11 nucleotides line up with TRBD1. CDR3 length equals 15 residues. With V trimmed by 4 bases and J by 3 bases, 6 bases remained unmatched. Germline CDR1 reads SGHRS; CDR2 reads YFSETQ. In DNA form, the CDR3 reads TGCGCCAGCAGCCCGGGACAGGGGGTGAACTACGAGCAGTACTTC. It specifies CASSPGQGVNYEQYF. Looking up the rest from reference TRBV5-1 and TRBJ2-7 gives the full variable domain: KAGVTQTPRYLIKTRGQQVTLSCSPISGHRSVSWYQQTPGQGLQFLFEYFSETQRNKGNFPGRFSGRQFSNSRSEMNVSTLELGDSALYLCASSPGQGVNYEQYFGPGTRLTVT.

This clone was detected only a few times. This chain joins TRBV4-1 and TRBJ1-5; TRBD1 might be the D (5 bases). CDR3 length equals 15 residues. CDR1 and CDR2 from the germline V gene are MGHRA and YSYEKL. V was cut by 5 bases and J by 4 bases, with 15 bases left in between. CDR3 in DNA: TGCGCCAGCAGCGGCCGGGACGGTCAGAATCAGCCCCAGCATTTT. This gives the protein CASSGRDGQNQPQHF.

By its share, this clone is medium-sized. CDR3: CASSWGSVNTEAFF. CDR3 bases: TGTGCCAGTAGCTGGGGTTCGGTGAACACTGAAGCTTTCTTT. The chain uses TRBV19 and TRBJ1-1; no clear D gene. The CDR3 runs to 14 residues. Germline V gene lookup returns CDR1 LNHDA and CDR2 SQIVND (reference sequence). The V and J ends lost 6 bases and 0 bases respectively, with 11 bases between them.

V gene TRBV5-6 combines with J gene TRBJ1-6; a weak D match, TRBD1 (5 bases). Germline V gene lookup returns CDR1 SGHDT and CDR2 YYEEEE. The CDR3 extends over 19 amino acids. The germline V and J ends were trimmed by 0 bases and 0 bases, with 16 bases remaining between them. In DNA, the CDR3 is TGTGCCAGCAGCTTGGCCGTTGTGGCAGGGAGCTCCTATAATTCACCCCTCCACTTT. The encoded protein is CASSLAVVAGSSYNSPLHF.

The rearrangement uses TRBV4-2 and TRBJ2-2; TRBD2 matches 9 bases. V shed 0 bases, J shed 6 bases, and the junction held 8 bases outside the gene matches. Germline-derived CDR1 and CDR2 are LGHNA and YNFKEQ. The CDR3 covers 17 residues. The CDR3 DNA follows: TGTGCCAGCAGCCAAGAACCGGCGGGAGGGGAGCCCGGGGAGCTGTTTTTT. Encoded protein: CASSQEPAGGEPGELFF.

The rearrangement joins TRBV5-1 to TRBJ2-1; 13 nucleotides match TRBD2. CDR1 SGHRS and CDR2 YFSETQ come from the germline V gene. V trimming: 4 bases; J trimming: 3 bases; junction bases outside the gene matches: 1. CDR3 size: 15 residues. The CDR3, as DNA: TGCGCCAGCAGCGGGACTAGCGGGGACTACAATGAGCAGTTCTTC. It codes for CASSGTSGDYNEQFF. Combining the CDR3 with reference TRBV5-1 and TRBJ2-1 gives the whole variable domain KAGVTQTPRYLIKTRGQQVTLSCSPISGHRSVSWYQQTPGQGLQFLFEYFSETQRNKGNFPGRFSGRQFSNSRSEMNVSTLELGDSALYLCASSGTSGDYNEQFFGPGTRLTVL.

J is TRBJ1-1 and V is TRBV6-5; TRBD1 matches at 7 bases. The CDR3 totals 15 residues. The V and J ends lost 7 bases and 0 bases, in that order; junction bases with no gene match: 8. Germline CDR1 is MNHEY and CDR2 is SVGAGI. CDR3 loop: CASKLTGEVNTEAFF. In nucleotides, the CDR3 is TGTGCCAGCAAATTAACAGGGGAGGTGAACACTGAAGCTTTCTTT.

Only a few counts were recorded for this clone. This CDR3 is CAISGTGAAATEAFF. The CDR3 DNA sequence: TGTGCCATCAGTGGGACAGGGGCCGCGGCCACTGAAGCTTTCTTT. The chain links TRBV10-3 to TRBJ1-1, with 9 bases matching TRBD1. J gave up 4 bases and V 4 bases, and 7 bases lay outside the gene matches. The germline V gene encodes CDR1 ENHRY and CDR2 SYGVKD. The CDR3 has 15 amino acids.

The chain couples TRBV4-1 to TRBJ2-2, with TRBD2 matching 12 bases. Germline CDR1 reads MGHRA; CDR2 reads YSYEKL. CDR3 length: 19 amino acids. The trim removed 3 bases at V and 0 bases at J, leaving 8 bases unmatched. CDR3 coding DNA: TGCGCCAGCAGCCATCACTTGACTAGCGGGGGAACGAACACCGGGGAGCTGTTTTTT. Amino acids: CASSHHLTSGGTNTGELFF.